This T cell receptor beta chain appears in the sequencing data of a study of graft-versus-host responses after intestinal transplantation. As for the study in general: Each of the recipients got a multivisceral, liver-intestinal, or isolated intestinal transplant. Every recipient had anti-thymocyte globulin induction and two to four years of tacrolimus plus steroids.

The study, taken as a whole, reports: Among circulating GvH clones, peak levels were associated with early post-transplant declines in HvG clones. Graft-donor T cell macrochimerism in patients accompanied high graft-versus-host to host-versus-graft clonal ratios in allografts.

Looked up from germline, CDR1 is SQVTM and CDR2 is ANQGSEA. Trimming took 4 bases from V and 2 from J, leaving 8 bases between them. The CDR3 spans 12 residues. Repertoires were generated with immunoSEQ multiplex PCR, while TCRdb's copy carries only in-frame clones and drops some. This table has tens of thousands of clones, around 95% appearing once. As for this clone: The antigen remains unidentified.

The rearrangement uses TRBV29-1 and TRBJ2-5; D unresolved. The source was unstimulated CD8+ T cells sorted from spleen or lymph node cells, collected before transplant. This TCR was recovered from a human donor who was the organ donor for an intestinal transplant. CDR3 loop: CSVAKGQETQYF. The DNA of the CDR3 is TGCAGCGTTGCTAAGGGACAAGAGACCCAGTACTTC.